This TCR beta chain was recorded in a study of siplizumab effects on memory and regulatory T cells. Study results and limitations: Greater diversity than memory cells seemed evident in naive T cells, which also appeared to be major alloresponse contributors. Alloreactive CD4+ clones that could be mapped were on average approximately 69% Treg-derived with siplizumab, against approximately 28% in controls. Siplizumab brought about a significant reduction in alloreactive sequences traceable to unstimulated CD4+ memory cells. Naive versus memory phenotype went unassigned for roughly 80-96% of proliferating CD4+ or CD8+ clones.

The table came from immunoSEQ multiplex PCR; TCRdb's copy has only in-frame clones and leaves some out. The data hold around 87,000 clones, with about nine tenths observed a single time. CDR3 size: 15 residues. The V end was cut by 0 bases, the J end by 0 bases, with 5 bases between. Looked up from germline, CDR1 is LNHDA and CDR2 is SQIVND (reference sequence). Notes on this clone: Antigen: not known.

The sequencing input was CD4+ T cells sorted from blood. The chain carries TRBV19 and TRBJ1-4; D remains unclear. This clonotype was sampled from a human donor in good health. CDR3 sequence: CASSIETTTNEKLFF. The CDR3 nucleotides are TGTGCCAGTAGTATAGAGACAACAACTAATGAAAAACTGTTTTTT. Filled out from reference TRBV19 and TRBJ1-4, the complete variable domain reads DGGITQSPKYLFRKEGQNVTLSCEQNLNHDAMYWYRQDPGQGLRLIYYSQIVNDFQKGDIAEGYSVSREKKESFPLTVTSAQKNPTAFYLCASSIETTTNEKLFFGSGTQLSVL.